Listed below are T cell receptor beta chains from one sample, sequenced in a study of T cell responses to AZD1222 COVID-19 vaccine. Some clones are missing from TCRdb's copy, which holds only in-frame ones; the method was immunoSEQ multiplex PCR. This table holds fewer than 150,000 clones, about 88% found once. The input for sequencing was peripheral blood, taken 28 days after the second AZD1222 dose. The receptors stem from an adult who received the AZD1222 COVID-19 vaccine. Both conserved end residues are part of each CDR3. The order of the fields is D gene, V gene, J gene, clone size, CDR3 length, CDR3 protein, CDR3 DNA. The D gene is left open where the match is weak. Not every row has a clone size; where given, it reads once, few, many or a size class.

.,TRBV29-1,TRBJ2-3,.,11,CSVEKLDTQYF,TGCAGCGTCGAGAAACTGGATACGCAGTATTTT
.,TRBV18,TRBJ2-1,.,13,CASSQQSDNEQFF,TGTGCCAGCTCACAGCAGTCCGACAATGAGCAGTTCTTC
TRBD1,TRBV7-2,TRBJ2-3,.,14,CASTRTGGIDTQYF,TGTGCCAGCACCAGAACAGGGGGCATAGATACGCAGTATTTT
TRBD2,TRBV5-1,TRBJ2-1,.,15,CASRTSGGSYNEQFF,TGCGCCAGCAGGACTAGCGGGGGTTCCTACAATGAGCAGTTCTTC
.,TRBV19,TRBJ1-1,.,14,CASSINFGGREAFF,TGTGCCAGTAGTATAAATTTCGGCGGGAGGGAGGCTTTCTTT
.,TRBV5-1,TRBJ2-2,.,15,CASSWDPGDTGELFF,TGCGCCAGCAGCTGGGACCCGGGGGACACCGGGGAGCTGTTTTTT
TRBD1,TRBV15,TRBJ1-2,.,12,CATTEGAYGYTF,TGTGCCACCACCGAGGGGGCCTATGGCTACACCTTC
TRBD1,TRBV10-3,TRBJ1-6,.,14,CAIRDRGIESPLHF,TGTGCCATCAGGGACAGGGGGATAGAATCACCCCTCCACTTT
.,TRBV9,TRBJ1-2,.,11,CASSAEGGYTF,TGTGCCAGCAGCGCCGAGGGTGGCTACACCTTC
.,TRBV7-2,TRBJ1-2,.,15,CASSRPGGEHYGYTF,TGTGCCAGCAGCCGGCCGGGGGGGGAACACTATGGCTACACCTTC
.,TRBV6-5,TRBJ1-6,once,15,CASSLGGASGSPLHF,TGTGCCAGCAGCCTGGGGGGGGCCTCGGGTTCACCCCTCCACTTT
.,TRBV21-1,TRBJ1-2,once,14,CALPRGEAGPGYTF,TGTGCTCTTCCTAGAGGGGAGGCGGGGCCCGGCTACACCTTC
.,TRBV6-2/TRBV6-3,TRBJ1-5,.,15,CASSYSHVSNQPQHF,TGTGCCAGCAGTTACTCGCACGTTTCCAATCAGCCCCAGCATTTT
TRBD1,TRBV18,TRBJ1-1,.,15,CASSPQGGKDTEAFF,TGTGCCAGCTCACCCCAGGGGGGTAAGGACACTGAAGCTTTCTTT
.,TRBV28,TRBJ1-5,once,14,CASSLDYSNQPQHF,TGTGCCAGCAGTTTAGATTATAGCAATCAGCCCCAGCATTTT
.,TRBV5-1,TRBJ1-6,.,13,CASSAATPSPLHF,TGCGCCAGCAGCGCAGCCACCCCTTCACCCCTCCACTTT
.,TRBV2,TRBJ2-3,.,13,CAIEETVTDTQYF,TGTGCCATAGAGGAGACAGTCACAGATACGCAGTATTTT
.,TRBV11-2,TRBJ2-1,few,12,CASSLVADEQFF,TGTGCCAGCAGCTTAGTGGCGGATGAGCAGTTCTTC
.,TRBV19,TRBJ1-5,.,14,CASSPTASNQPQHF,TGTGCCAGTAGTCCCACAGCTAGCAATCAGCCCCAGCATTTT
.,TRBV21-1,TRBJ1-1,.,18,CASSKAGFDRDEDTEAFF,TGTGCCAGCAGCAAAGCCGGTTTCGACAGGGACGAAGACACTGAAGCTTTCTTT
TRBD1,TRBV10-1,TRBJ1-1,few,15,CASRTGQGLNTEAFF,TGCGCCAGCAGGACGGGACAGGGCCTGAACACTGAAGCTTTCTTT
.,TRBV6-5,TRBJ1-2,.,13,CASMPQETGGYTF,TGTGCCAGCATGCCACAGGAAACAGGTGGCTACACCTTC
TRBD1,TRBV6-5,TRBJ2-7,once,13,CASSRTGTYEQYF,TGTGCCAGCAGTCGGACAGGAACCTACGAGCAGTACTTC
.,TRBV11-2,TRBJ2-7,.,13,CASSISGTKKQYF,TGTGCCAGCAGCATCTCCGGGACAAAAAAGCAGTACTTC
.,TRBV3-1/TRBV3-2,TRBJ2-6,once,13,CASQSSGANVLTF,TGTGCCTCGCAGAGCTCTGGGGCCAACGTCCTGACTTTC
.,TRBV30,TRBJ1-5,.,14,CAWSVSGGIQPQHF,TGTGCCTGGAGTGTATCCGGGGGCATTCAGCCCCAGCATTTT
.,TRBV16,TRBJ1-1,.,17,CASSPLDSSYMNTEAFF,TGTGCCAGCAGCCCTTTGGACAGTTCTTATATGAACACTGAAGCTTTCTTT
.,TRBV2,TRBJ2-1,once,15,CASSQHWTEDNEQFF,TGTGCCAGCAGTCAACACTGGACAGAGGACAATGAGCAGTTCTTC
.,TRBV18,TRBJ2-5,.,14,CASSPPQEKETQYF,TGTGCCAGCTCACCACCTCAGGAGAAAGAGACCCAGTACTTC
.,TRBV2,TRBJ1-5,.,15,CASSGTARGNQPQHF,TGTGCCAGCAGCGGGACCGCCAGGGGCAATCAGCCCCAGCATTTT
TRBD2,TRBV7-9,TRBJ2-1,.,15,CASSSPTSRSDEQFF,TGTGCCAGCAGCTCACCGACTAGCCGGAGCGATGAGCAGTTCTTC
TRBD2,TRBV19,TRBJ2-7,.,14,CASSISGSAYEQYF,TGTGCCAGTAGTATTAGCGGGAGCGCCTACGAGCAGTACTTC
TRBD1,TRBV2,TRBJ1-4,many,12,CASQGAGEKLFF,TGTGCCAGTCAGGGGGCTGGTGAAAAACTGTTTTTT
TRBD1,TRBV28,TRBJ1-2,.,13,CASSPGQGHGYTF,TGTGCCAGCAGTCCTGGACAGGGCCATGGCTACACCTTC
.,TRBV12-3/TRBV12-4,TRBJ1-2,.,13,CASSTDRTISYTF,TGTGCCAGCAGCACCGACAGGACTATAAGCTACACCTTC
TRBD2,TRBV4-1,TRBJ2-5,.,16,CASSQSGTSGVVTQYF,TGCGCCAGCAGCCAGTCCGGGACTAGCGGCGTGGTGACCCAGTACTTC
.,TRBV3-1/TRBV3-2,TRBJ2-5,.,13,CASSPGLLETQYF,TGTGCCAGCAGCCCGGGACTTTTGGAGACCCAGTACTTC
.,TRBV19,TRBJ1-4,few,13,CASMGRLDEKLFF,TGTGCCAGTATGGGTCGCCTGGATGAAAAACTGTTTTTT
TRBD1,TRBV7-8,TRBJ1-5,.,15,CASSLATGGNQPQHF,TGTGCCAGCAGCTTAGCGACAGGGGGAAATCAGCCCCAGCATTTT
.,TRBV18,TRBJ1-1,.,14,CASSPGNMNTEAFF,TGTGCCAGCTCACCAGGCAACATGAACACTGAAGCTTTCTTT
.,TRBV6-5,TRBJ2-3,.,15,CASTPIGGVSDTQYF,TGTGCCAGCACCCCCATCGGGGGAGTTTCGGATACGCAGTATTTT
.,TRBV5-1,TRBJ2-4,.,16,CASSLRQGSDKNIQYF,TGCGCCAGCAGCTTGAGGCAGGGGTCGGACAAAAACATTCAGTACTTC
.,TRBV6-2/TRBV6-3,TRBJ1-1,.,13,CASSSTRYTEAFF,TGTGCCAGCAGTTCGACCCGGTATACTGAAGCTTTCTTT
.,TRBV27,TRBJ1-1,once,13,CASSSIRNTEAFF,TGTGCCAGCAGTTCGATCCGGAACACTGAAGCTTTCTTT
.,TRBV10-2,TRBJ2-3,.,12,CASRSGTDTQYF,TGCGCCAGCAGATCGGGCACAGATACGCAGTATTTT
TRBD1,TRBV6-2/TRBV6-3,TRBJ2-6,.,17,CASSRDRGEAGANVLTF,TGTGCCAGCAGCCGGGACAGGGGAGAGGCTGGGGCCAACGTCCTGACTTTC
TRBD1,TRBV19,TRBJ1-6,.,17,CASSSGQGVSYNSPLHF,TGTGCCAGCTCATCCGGACAGGGAGTCTCCTATAATTCACCCCTCCACTTT
.,TRBV10-3,TRBJ2-3,.,17,CAISPSTGGPSTDTQYF,TGTGCCATCAGTCCTTCTACGGGTGGCCCCAGCACAGATACGCAGTATTTT
.,TRBV5-1,TRBJ1-4,.,14,CASSLDIYNEKLFF,TGCGCCAGCAGCTTGGACATCTATAATGAAAAACTGTTTTTT
.,TRBV5-5,TRBJ1-5,.,13,CASSLRDIQPQHF,TGTGCCAGCAGCTTGCGGGATATTCAGCCCCAGCATTTT
.,TRBV11-2,TRBJ2-7,once,13,CASSLYRRSEQYF,TGTGCCAGCAGCTTATACAGACGCTCGGAGCAGTACTTC
.,TRBV4-1,TRBJ1-2,.,15,CASSQDPAGNYGYTF,TGCGCCAGCAGCCAAGATCCCGCAGGGAACTATGGCTACACCTTC
.,TRBV4-3,TRBJ1-1,.,14,CASSQDRSATEAFF,TGCGCCAGCAGCCAAGACAGGTCGGCCACTGAAGCTTTCTTT
TRBD2,TRBV4-2,TRBJ2-1,.,16,CASSSQAGSSYNEQFF,TGTGCCAGCAGCTCCCAAGCGGGGAGCTCCTACAATGAGCAGTTCTTC
.,TRBV6-5,TRBJ1-2,.,14,CASSFFGANYGYTF,TGTGCCAGCAGTTTCTTCGGGGCTAACTATGGCTACACCTTC
TRBD1,TRBV5-1,TRBJ1-2,.,14,CASSSTTGFGGYTF,TGCGCCAGCAGCTCTACGACAGGGTTCGGTGGCTACACCTTC
TRBD2,TRBV10-3,TRBJ2-1,.,16,CAISDRSLAGGGEQFF,TGTGCCATCAGTGATCGTTCACTAGCGGGAGGGGGTGAGCAGTTCTTC
.,TRBV30,TRBJ2-7,.,11,CAWTGAGEQYF,TGTGCCTGGACGGGGGCTGGTGAGCAGTACTTC
.,TRBV29-1,TRBJ2-7,.,12,CSARTETYEQYF,TGCAGTGCCCGGACAGAGACCTACGAGCAGTACTTC